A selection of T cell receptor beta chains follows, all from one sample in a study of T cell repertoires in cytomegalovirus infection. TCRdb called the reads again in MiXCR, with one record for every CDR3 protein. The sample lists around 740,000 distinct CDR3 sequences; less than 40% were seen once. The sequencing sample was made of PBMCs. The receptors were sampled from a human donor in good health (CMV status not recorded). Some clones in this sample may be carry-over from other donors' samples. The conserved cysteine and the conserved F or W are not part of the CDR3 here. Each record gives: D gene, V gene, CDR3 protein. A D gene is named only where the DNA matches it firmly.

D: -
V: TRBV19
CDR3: ASSVLTNTEAF

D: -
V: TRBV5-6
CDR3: ASTIGVSDTEAF

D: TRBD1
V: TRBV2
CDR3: ASSTGTAYYEQY

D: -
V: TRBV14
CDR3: ASSRIRDTDGYT

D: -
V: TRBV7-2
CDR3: ASSLAGLRNTGELF

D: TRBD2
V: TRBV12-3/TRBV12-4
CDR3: ASSLTSGPTDTQY

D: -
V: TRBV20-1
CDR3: SARDFDLPNTGELF

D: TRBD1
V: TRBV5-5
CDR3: ASSRDRSTGELF

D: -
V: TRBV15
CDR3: ATSRAREALH

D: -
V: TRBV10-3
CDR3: ASNDGLDMEKLF

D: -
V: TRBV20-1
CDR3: SARNRDPASGANVLT

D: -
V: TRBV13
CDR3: ASSFARDQPQH

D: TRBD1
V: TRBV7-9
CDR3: ASSTDREQSRADTQY

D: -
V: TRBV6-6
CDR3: ASDALGGTGELF

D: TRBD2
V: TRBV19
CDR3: ASTGRTSGTDTQY

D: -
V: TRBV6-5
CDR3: ASRFSTDEKLF

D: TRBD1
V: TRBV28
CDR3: ASSPPGRGHVNQPQH

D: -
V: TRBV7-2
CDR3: ASSLGGGAAKNIQY

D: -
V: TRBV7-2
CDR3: ASSRIYEQF

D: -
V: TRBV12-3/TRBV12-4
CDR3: ASSLGPSLNTEAF

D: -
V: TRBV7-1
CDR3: ASSGFGYYEQY